A single T cell receptor (beta chain) is shown here with its context. The sample belongs to a study of shared clonotypes between healthy human individuals. Naive CD8 populations comprised CD45RO-negative cells positively selected for CCR7, excluding terminally differentiated effector memory CD45RA+ cells. The assay was immunoSEQ multiplex PCR, and TCRdb's table has in-frame clones only and misses some. The sample has hundreds of thousands of clones, around 96% seen once; the top ten hold less than 0.3%. V lost 3 bases and J lost 0, with 11 bases in between. Germline lookup yields CDR1 LGHNA and CDR2 YSLEER. This CDR3 is built from 15 residues.

The receptor was derived from a man aged 25-40 years in good health. Sequencing input: naive CD8+ T cells sorted from blood. The J gene is TRBJ1-1, the V gene TRBV4-3, with D perhaps TRBD1 (6 bases). The CDR3: CASSHDTGMNTEAFF. CDR3 bases: TGCGCCAGCAGCCACGATACAGGGATGAACACTGAAGCTTTCTTT.